This T cell receptor (beta chain) was profiled in a study of T cells in women clearing cervical HPV infection. Method: immunoSEQ multiplex PCR; TCRdb's copy keeps in-frame clones and lacks some. The repertoire table contains roughly 36,000 clones. Dot-blot hybridization genotyped cervical HPV amplified with MY09/MY11 PCR. Study outcomes and limitations: CIN3+ cases had significantly higher TCR repertoire richness than controls, but evenness did not differ.

Of note for this clone: The antigen is not known.

This receptor was taken from a woman aged 18 to 75 with a cervical HPV16 infection that either progressed to CIN3+ or cleared (not recorded which). Sequenced input: blood buffy coat.

The CDR3 is CASSLAQVNTEAFF. CDR3 DNA (partial): TGTGCCAGCAGCTTAGCTCAGGTTAACACTGAA. The chain joins TRBV7-2 to TRBJ1-1; no firm D call. The read comes to an end 3 residues before the CDR3 does, leaving the germline J gene to fill in the end. The CDR3 has 14 residues. V was cut by 0 bases and J by 2 bases, with 7 bases left in between. Germline CDR1 and CDR2: SGHTA and FQGNSA. Supplemented by reference TRBV7-2 and TRBJ1-1, the full variable domain reads GAGVSQSPSNKVTEKGKDVELRCDPISGHTALYWYRQSLGQGLEFLIYFQGNSAPDKSGLPSDRFSAERTGGSVSTLTIQRTQQEDSAVYLCASSLAQVNTEAFFGQGTRLTVV.